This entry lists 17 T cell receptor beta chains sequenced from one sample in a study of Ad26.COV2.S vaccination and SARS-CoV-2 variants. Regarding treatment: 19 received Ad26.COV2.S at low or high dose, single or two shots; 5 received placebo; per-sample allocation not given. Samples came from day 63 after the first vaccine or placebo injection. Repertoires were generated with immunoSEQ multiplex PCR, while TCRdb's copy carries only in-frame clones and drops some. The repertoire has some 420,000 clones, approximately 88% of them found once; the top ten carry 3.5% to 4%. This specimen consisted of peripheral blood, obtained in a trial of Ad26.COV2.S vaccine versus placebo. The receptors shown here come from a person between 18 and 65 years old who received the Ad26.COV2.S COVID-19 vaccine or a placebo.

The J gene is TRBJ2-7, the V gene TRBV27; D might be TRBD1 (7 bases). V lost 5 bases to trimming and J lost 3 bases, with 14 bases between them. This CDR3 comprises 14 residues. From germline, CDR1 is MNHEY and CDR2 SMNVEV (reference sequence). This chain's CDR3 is CASSIGGGGYEQYF. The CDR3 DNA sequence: TGTGCCAGCAGTATCGGAGGGGGCGGCTACGAGCAGTACTTC.

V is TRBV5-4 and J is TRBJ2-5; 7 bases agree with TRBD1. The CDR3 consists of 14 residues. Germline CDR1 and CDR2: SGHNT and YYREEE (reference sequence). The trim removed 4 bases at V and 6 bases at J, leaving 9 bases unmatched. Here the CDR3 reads CASSRDSFIKTQYF. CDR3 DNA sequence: TGTGCCAGCAGCCGGGACAGCTTCATTAAGACCCAGTACTTC.

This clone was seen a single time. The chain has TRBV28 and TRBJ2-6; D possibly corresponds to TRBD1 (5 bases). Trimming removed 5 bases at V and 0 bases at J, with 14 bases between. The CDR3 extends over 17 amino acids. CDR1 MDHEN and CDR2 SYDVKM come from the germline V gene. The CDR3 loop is CASSPQGPSSGANVLTF. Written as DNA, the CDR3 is TGTGCCAGCAGTCCCCAGGGTCCATCCTCTGGGGCCAACGTCCTGACTTTC.

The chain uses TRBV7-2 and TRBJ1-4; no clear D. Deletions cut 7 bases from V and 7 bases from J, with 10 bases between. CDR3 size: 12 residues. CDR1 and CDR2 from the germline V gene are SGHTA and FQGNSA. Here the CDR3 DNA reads TGTGCCAGCACCCGGACGGGTGAAAAACTGTTTTTT. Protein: CASTRTGEKLFF.

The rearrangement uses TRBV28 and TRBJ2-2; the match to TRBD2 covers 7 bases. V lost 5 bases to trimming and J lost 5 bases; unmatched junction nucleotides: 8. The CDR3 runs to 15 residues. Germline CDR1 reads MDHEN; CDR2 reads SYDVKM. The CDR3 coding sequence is TGTGCCAGCAGTCCCCCGGGGGGTTGGACCGGGGAGCTGTTTTTT. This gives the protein CASSPPGGWTGELFF.

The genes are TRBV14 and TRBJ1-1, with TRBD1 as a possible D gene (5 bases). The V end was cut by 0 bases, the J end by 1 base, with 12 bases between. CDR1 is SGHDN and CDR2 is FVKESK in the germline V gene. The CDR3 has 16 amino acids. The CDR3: CASSQDPGRPNTEAFF. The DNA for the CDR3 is TGTGCCAGCAGCCAAGACCCGGGACGGCCGAACACTGAAGCTTTCTTT. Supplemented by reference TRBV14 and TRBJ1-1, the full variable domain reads EAGVTQFPSHSVIEKGQTVTLRCDPISGHDNLYWYRRVMGKEIKFLLHFVKESKQDESGMPNNRFLAERTGGTYSTLKVQPAELEDSGVYFCASSQDPGRPNTEAFFGQGTRLTVV.

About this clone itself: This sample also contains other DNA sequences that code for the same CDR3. CDR3: CASSIGYNEQFF. CDR3 nucleotides: TGTGCCAGTAGTATCGGGTACAATGAGCAGTTCTTC. The V gene is TRBV19, the J gene TRBJ2-1; no clear D gene. The germline CDR1 and CDR2 sequences are LNHDA and SQIVND (reference sequence). This CDR3 region has 12 residues. Trimming left V 3 bases short and J 4 bases short, with 4 bases between.

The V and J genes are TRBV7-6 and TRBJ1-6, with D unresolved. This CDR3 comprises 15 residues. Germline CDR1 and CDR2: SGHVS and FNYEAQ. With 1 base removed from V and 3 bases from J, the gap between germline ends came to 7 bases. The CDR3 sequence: CASSLDASYNSPLHF. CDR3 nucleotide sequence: TGTGCCAGCAGCTTAGATGCTAGCTATAATTCACCCCTCCACTTT.

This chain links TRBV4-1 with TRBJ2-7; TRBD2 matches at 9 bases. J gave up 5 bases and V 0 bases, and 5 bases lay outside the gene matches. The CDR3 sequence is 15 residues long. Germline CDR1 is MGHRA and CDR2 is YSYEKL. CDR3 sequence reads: CASSQDGTSPNEQYF. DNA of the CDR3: TGCGCCAGCAGCCAAGATGGGACTAGCCCTAACGAGCAGTACTTC.

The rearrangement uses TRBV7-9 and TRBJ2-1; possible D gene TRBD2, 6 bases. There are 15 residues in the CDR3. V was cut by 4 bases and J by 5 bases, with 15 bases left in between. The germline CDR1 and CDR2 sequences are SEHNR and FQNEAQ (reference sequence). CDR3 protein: CASSSGPGDHNEQFF. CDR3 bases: TGTGCCAGCAGCTCCGGGCCGGGGGACCACAATGAGCAGTTCTTC.

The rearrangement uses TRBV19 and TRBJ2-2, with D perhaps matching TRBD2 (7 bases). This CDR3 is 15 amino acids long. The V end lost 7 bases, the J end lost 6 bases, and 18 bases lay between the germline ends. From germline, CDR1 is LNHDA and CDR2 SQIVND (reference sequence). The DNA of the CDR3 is TGTGCCAGTATTCGGGGGGCGCAACGATCCGGGGAGCTGTTTTTT. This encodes CASIRGAQRSGELFF.

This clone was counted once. The DNA of the CDR3 is TGCGCCAGCAGCCAGGACCCGGGACAGGGCGCCTACGAGCAGTACTTC. Translation gives CASSQDPGQGAYEQYF. V is TRBV4-3 and J is TRBJ2-7; 9 bases agree with TRBD1. With 3 bases clipped from V and 2 bases from J, the junction kept 8 bases outside the gene matches. Germline loops: CDR1 LGHNA, CDR2 YSLEER. There are 16 residues in the CDR3.

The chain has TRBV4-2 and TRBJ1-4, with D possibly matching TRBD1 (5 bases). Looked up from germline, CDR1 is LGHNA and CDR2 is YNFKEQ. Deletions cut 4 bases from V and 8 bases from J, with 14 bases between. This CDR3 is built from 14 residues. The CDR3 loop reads CASSLGHRGEKLFF. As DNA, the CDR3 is TGTGCCAGCAGCCTCGGACACCGTGGAGAAAAACTGTTTTTT.

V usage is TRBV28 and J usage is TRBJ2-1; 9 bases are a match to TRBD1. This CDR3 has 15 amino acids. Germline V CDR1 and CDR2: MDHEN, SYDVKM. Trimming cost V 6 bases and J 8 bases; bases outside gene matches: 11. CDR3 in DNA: TGTGCCAGCAGACCGGACAGGGGTTTTATGGATGAGCAGTTCTTC. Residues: CASRPDRGFMDEQFF.

CDR3 nucleotides: TGTGCCAGCAGGACCTTGAGAGGCCTTTGGCAGCAGTACTTC. Its translation is CASRTLRGLWQQYF. This chain connects TRBV6-5 to TRBJ2-7; D is ambiguous. V shed 6 bases and J shed 8 bases, with 20 bases lying between them. CDR3 length: 14 residues. Germline V lookup: CDR1 MNHEY, CDR2 SVGAGI.

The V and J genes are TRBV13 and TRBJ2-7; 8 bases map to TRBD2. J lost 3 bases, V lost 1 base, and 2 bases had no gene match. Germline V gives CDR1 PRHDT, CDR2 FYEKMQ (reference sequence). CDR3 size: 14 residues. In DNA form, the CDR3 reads TGTGCCAGCAGCTTAGTGGCGGGGGGCTACGAGCAGTACTTC. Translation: CASSLVAGGYEQYF. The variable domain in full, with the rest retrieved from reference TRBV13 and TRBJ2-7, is AAGVIQSPRHLIKEKRETATLKCYPIPRHDTVYWYQQGPGQDPQFLISFYEKMQSDKGSIPDRFSAQQFSDYHSELNMSSLELGDSALYFCASSLVAGGYEQYFGPGTRLTVT.

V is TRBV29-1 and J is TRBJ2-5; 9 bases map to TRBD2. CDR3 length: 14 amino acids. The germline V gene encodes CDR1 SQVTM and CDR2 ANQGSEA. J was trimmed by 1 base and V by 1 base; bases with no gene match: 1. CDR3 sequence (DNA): TGCAGCGTTGAAGGGCGGGGGGGCCAAGAGACCCAGTACTTC. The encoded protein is CSVEGRGGQETQYF.